This passage covers 18 T cell receptor beta chains from one sample sequenced in a study of blood T cell dynamics during melanoma immunotherapy. The assay was immunoSEQ multiplex PCR, and TCRdb's table has in-frame clones only and misses some. This table has 25,000 to 35,000 clones, 75% to 90% appearing once. Time point: week 3, after first cycle of checkpoint inhibitor. Sequencing was performed on blood, taken from a patient treated with checkpoint blockade. Receptors were obtained from a human donor with melanoma.

This chain uses TRBV10-3 with TRBJ1-2; D perhaps matches TRBD1 (5 bases). The V and J ends lost 2 bases and 8 bases respectively, with 12 bases between them. This CDR3 contains 13 residues. CDR1 is ENHRY, CDR2 SYGVKD, per germline. CDR3 region: CAISEQGGEGYTF. The CDR3, as DNA: TGTGCCATCAGTGAGCAGGGAGGGGAAGGCTACACCTTC.

This chain links TRBV28 with TRBJ1-1; tentative D call: TRBD1 (6 bases). The germline CDR1 and CDR2 sequences are MDHEN and SYDVKM. The CDR3 has 12 amino acids. V shed 7 bases and J shed 5 bases, with 11 bases lying between them. CDR3 in DNA: TGTGCCAGCAACGGGGGGCTAACTGAAGCTTTCTTT. Its translation: CASNGGLTEAFF.

The chain is built from TRBV27 and TRBJ1-1, with 10 bases aligning to TRBD1. The CDR3 contains 12 residues. The germline V gene encodes CDR1 MNHEY and CDR2 SMNVEV (reference sequence). V lost 7 bases and J lost 11; bases outside the gene matches: 7. The CDR3 region is CASTAGQGEAFF. In DNA, the CDR3 is TGTGCCAGCACCGCCGGACAGGGGGAGGCTTTCTTT.

V usage is TRBV5-4 and J usage is TRBJ1-1; 10 bases align to TRBD1. J lost 4 bases, V lost 3 bases, and 0 bases had no gene match. Germline CDR1 and CDR2: SGHNT and YYREEE (reference sequence). This CDR3 comprises 13 residues. This CDR3 reads CASSWDRGTEAFF. DNA of the CDR3: TGTGCCAGCAGCTGGGACAGGGGCACTGAAGCTTTCTTT.

V and J are TRBV28 and TRBJ1-5; D unclear. V gave up 6 bases and J gave up 4 bases, with 13 bases separating them. Germline CDR1 MDHEN, CDR2 SYDVKM. CDR3 size: 14 residues. The CDR3 reads CASRQGSSNQPQHF. DNA of the CDR3: TGTGCCAGCAGGCAAGGATCGAGTAATCAGCCCCAGCATTTT. Supplemented by reference TRBV28 and TRBJ1-5, the full variable domain reads DVKVTQSSRYLVKRTGEKVFLECVQDMDHENMFWYRQDPGLGLRLIYFSYDVKMKEKGDIPEGYSVSREKKERFSLILESASTNQTSMYLCASRQGSSNQPQHFGDGTRLSIL.

The V gene is TRBV18, the J gene TRBJ1-1; maybe TRBD1 (6 bases). This CDR3 spans 14 amino acids. V was trimmed by 6 bases and J by 10 bases, leaving 21 bases between them. CDR1 is KGHSH, CDR2 LQKENI, per germline. The CDR3 sequence: CASSTGGDRSAAFF. As DNA, the CDR3 is TGTGCCAGCTCCACAGGAGGCGACAGGTCCGCAGCTTTCTTT. Together with reference TRBV18 and TRBJ1-1, the CDR3 gives the full variable domain: NAGVMQNPRHLVRRRGQEARLRCSPMKGHSHVYWYRQLPEEGLKFMVYLQKENIIDESGMPKERFSAEFPKEGPSILRIQQVVRGDSAAYFCASSTGGDRSAAFFGQGTRLTVV.

The chain is built from TRBV11-3 and TRBJ2-1; TRBD2 aligns across 7 bases. The CDR3 sequence is 15 residues long. The germline V gene encodes CDR1 SGHNT and CDR2 YENEEA. Unmatched junction bases numbered 4, after V lost 5 bases and J lost 0 bases. CDR3 residues: CASSSGRGSYNEQFF. In DNA form, the CDR3 reads TGTGCCAGCAGCAGTGGGAGGGGCTCCTACAATGAGCAGTTCTTC.

The chain carries TRBV4-1 and TRBJ1-5; TRBD1 aligns across 7 bases. Germline V gene lookup returns CDR1 MGHRA and CDR2 YSYEKL. With V trimmed by 1 base and J by 5 bases, 5 bases remained unmatched. The CDR3 consists of 15 residues. The CDR3 DNA follows: TGCGCCAGCAGCCAAGGTGTCAGGGGGGATCAGCCCCAGCATTTT. Its protein is CASSQGVRGDQPQHF.

The chain joins TRBV7-3 to TRBJ2-2, with 7 bases fitting TRBD1. CDR1 is SGHTA and CDR2 is FQGTGA in the germline V gene. This CDR3 has 15 residues. J lost 7 bases, V lost 5 bases, and 10 bases had no gene match. The CDR3 sequence: CASSNRQGRSGELFF. As DNA, the CDR3 is TGTGCCAGCAGCAACAGACAGGGCAGAAGCGGGGAGCTGTTTTTT.

This chain links TRBV10-3 with TRBJ2-3, with TRBD2 identical over 8 bases. The CDR3 is made up of 14 amino acids. J was trimmed by 1 base and V by 10 bases; bases with no gene match: 7. Germline values: CDR1 ENHRY, CDR2 SYGVKD. The CDR3 region is CATQRLARTDTQYF. CDR3 in DNA: TGTGCCACCCAGCGACTAGCGCGCACAGATACGCAGTATTTT.

Regarding this clone: A far larger clone is one base from this, pointing to a likely read error. This chain connects TRBV7-9 to TRBJ2-1; D is possibly TRBD1 (5 bases). The CDR3 spans 14 residues. Trimming left V 3 bases short and J 13 bases short, with 19 bases between. Per the germline V gene, CDR1 is SEHNR and CDR2 is FQNEAQ (reference sequence). The CDR3 sequence: CASSLDTFEETQFF. Here the CDR3 DNA reads TGTGCCAGCAGCTTGGACACCTTTGAGGAGACCCAGTTCTTC.

The V and J genes are TRBV7-8 and TRBJ1-5, with 8 nucleotides matching TRBD1. With V trimmed by 1 base and J by 1 base, 12 bases remained unmatched. The CDR3 length is 19 residues. Germline V gene sequence: CDR1 SGHVS, CDR2 FQNEAQ. DNA for the CDR3: TGTGCCAGCAGCTTAGGTCCCAGGGGGCAGGGAGGGAGCAATCAGCCCCAGCATTTT. Translation: CASSLGPRGQGGSNQPQHF.

This clone occurred once. The chain recombines TRBV6-5 with TRBJ1-2, with 8 bases matching TRBD1. V shed 5 bases, J shed 2 bases, and the junction held 7 bases outside the gene matches. The CDR3 has 15 residues. Germline CDR1 MNHEY, CDR2 SVGAGI. CDR3 coding DNA: TGTGCCAGCAGTCCATTCGGACAGGGCAACTATGGCTACACCTTC. Its translation: CASSPFGQGNYGYTF.

The V call is TRBV6-5, the J call TRBJ1-6; D is ambiguous. CDR1 MNHEY and CDR2 SVGAGI come from the germline V gene. Trimming left V 6 bases short and J 4 bases short, with 13 bases between. This CDR3 comprises 15 residues. CDR3 nucleotides: TGTGCCAGCAGCACCGAAGTCCCTTATAATTCACCCCTCCACTTT. This codes for CASSTEVPYNSPLHF.

This clone appeared a single time. The CDR3 region has the DNA TGCGCCAGCAGCCATCAACAGGGGTACGAGCAGTACTTC. Translation: CASSHQQGYEQYF. V is TRBV4-3 and J is TRBJ2-7; TRBD1 aligns across 7 bases. Germline V gives CDR1 LGHNA, CDR2 YSLEER. V shed 3 bases and J 4 bases; nucleotides not matched to a gene: 3. The CDR3 contains 13 residues.

The chain has TRBV4-1 and TRBJ2-4, with D perhaps TRBD2 (5 bases). In germline, CDR1 is MGHRA, CDR2 YSYEKL. V was clipped by 4 bases and J by 11 bases, with 15 bases between them. The CDR3 totals 13 residues. The CDR3 coding sequence is TGCGCCAGCAGCCCATCCGGAGGAGTGGTTCAGTACTTC. This codes for CASSPSGGVVQYF.

V and J are TRBV14 and TRBJ2-5; the D is unclear. This CDR3 is 16 amino acids long. Trimming took off 0 bases at V and 1 base at J, with 12 bases between the two ends. In germline, CDR1 is SGHDN, CDR2 FVKESK. The CDR3 DNA sequence: TGTGCCAGCAGCCAAGACTTGGGGATGGTCCAAGAGACCCAGTACTTC. Its protein is CASSQDLGMVQETQYF.

The rearrangement uses TRBV7-9 and TRBJ2-1, with 7 bases that match TRBD1. Germline V gives CDR1 SEHNR, CDR2 FQNEAQ (reference sequence). This CDR3 contains 15 residues. Trimming removed 3 bases from V and 6 bases from J; junction bases left unmatched: 8. The CDR3 is CASSLWLGGSNEQFF. The CDR3 DNA reads as TGTGCCAGCAGCTTGTGGCTAGGGGGCTCCAATGAGCAGTTCTTC.